These 13 T cell receptor beta chains were all obtained from the same sample, sequenced in a study of glioma-infiltrating T cells. The iRepertoire nested amplicon-rescue multiplex PCR amplified TCR alpha and beta CDR3s from RNA. TCRdb recomputed calls from the multiplex PCR reads with MiXCR, one row per CDR3 protein. The sample includes around 170,000 distinct CDR3 sequences, about 46% of them seen just once. Sequencing was carried out using glioma tissue, nonneoplastic brain tissue, or PBMCs (not recorded which). The receptors were gathered from a human donor with low-grade glioma or glioblastoma, undergoing nonglioma brain surgery, or in good health (not recorded which).

On this clonotype: Compared with germline, one end of the junction differs, possibly owing to a read error. The rearrangement uses TRBV29-1 and TRBJ2-7; no clear D. The CDR3 covers 14 residues. Per the germline V gene, CDR1 is SQVTM and CDR2 is ANQGSEA. The DNA for the CDR3 is TGCAGCGTTGAAGTCGAGACGGGCTCCTACAAGCAGTACTTC. Translation gives CSVEVETGSYKQYF.

The chain joins TRBV3-1 to TRBJ1-4; D remains unclear. V was clipped by 6 bases and J by 7 bases, with 6 bases between them. The CDR3 has 11 residues. Germline V gene lookup returns CDR1 LGHDT and CDR2 YNNKEL (reference sequence). The CDR3 DNA follows: TGTGCCAGCAGAAGAGGTGAAAAACTGTTTTTT. Encoded protein: CASRRGEKLFF.

This chain connects TRBV29-1 to TRBJ1-2; 7 bases map to TRBD1. The ends lost 6 bases at V and 2 bases at J; junction bases unmatched: 12. The length of the CDR3 is 15 residues. Per the germline V gene, CDR1 is SQVTM and CDR2 is ANQGSEA. CDR3: CSVALSRQGNYGYTF. The CDR3 DNA sequence: TGCAGCGTGGCCCTTTCTCGACAGGGCAACTATGGCTACACCTTC. Combining the CDR3 with reference TRBV29-1 and TRBJ1-2 gives the whole variable domain SAVISQKPSRDICQRGTSLTIQCQVDSQVTMMFWYRQQPGQSLTLIATANQGSEATYESGFVIDKFPISRPNLTFSTLTVSNMSPEDSSIYLCSVALSRQGNYGYTFGSGTRLTVV.

On this clonotype itself: Possible read error: a much larger clone is one base away. V gene TRBV20-1 combines with J gene TRBJ2-4; D is unclear. The CDR3 sequence is 14 residues long. The germline V gene encodes CDR1 DFQATT and CDR2 SNEGSKA (reference sequence). V lost 0 bases and J 6 bases, leaving 12 bases between the germline ends. The CDR3 region is CSARDGKLGNIQYF. The DNA of the CDR3 is TGCAGTGCTAGAGACGGAAAGCTCGGAAACATTCAGTACTTC.

The chain has TRBV3-1 and TRBJ1-2; 7 nucleotides match TRBD1. Trimming took 0 bases from V and 7 from J; bases not matched to a gene: 8. There are 15 residues in the CDR3. CDR1 LGHDT and CDR2 YNNKEL come from the germline V gene (reference sequence). The DNA of the CDR3 is TGTGCCAGCAGCCAAGATCCCGAGGGGGCTGCTGGCTACACCTTC. Amino acid sequence: CASSQDPEGAAGYTF.

V gene TRBV5-6 combines with J gene TRBJ2-3; D gene uncertain. This CDR3 spans 14 amino acids. Germline loops: CDR1 SGHDT, CDR2 YYEEEE. Trimming cost V 1 base and J 5 bases, with 11 bases left between them. Here the CDR3 DNA reads TGTGCCAGCAGCTTGATAGCAGCTAGAGATACGCAGTATTTT. This codes for CASSLIAARDTQYF. The full variable domain, its missing parts supplied by reference TRBV5-6 and TRBJ2-3, is DAGVTQSPTHLIKTRGQQVTLRCSPKSGHDTVSWYQQALGQGPQFIFQYYEEEERQRGNFPDRFSGHQFPNYSSELNVNALLLGDSALYLCASSLIAARDTQYFGPGTRLTVL.

This clonotype was counted many times. The gene calls are TRBV4-1 and TRBJ2-3; D may match TRBD1 or TRBD2 (5 bases each). Deletions cut 1 base from V and 4 bases from J, with 15 bases between. This CDR3 is built from 16 residues. Germline loops: CDR1 MGHRA, CDR2 YSYEKL. Here the CDR3 reads CASSQGLRGGADTQYF. The CDR3 DNA reads TGCGCCAGCAGCCAAGGTTTGAGGGGCGGAGCAGATACGCAGTATTTT.

The V gene is TRBV7-2, the J gene TRBJ2-1, with 10 bases identical to TRBD2. The CDR3 spans 13 residues. Trimming took 10 bases from V and 9 from J; bases not matched to a gene: 9. The V gene's germline CDR1 is SGHTA and CDR2 FQGNSA. The CDR3 coding sequence is TGTGCCACAAGAGCGGGAGGGCCCTTTGAGCAGTTCTTC. It encodes CATRAGGPFEQFF.

This clonotype was picked up many times. The chain links TRBV6-1 to TRBJ2-3; either TRBD1 or TRBD2 may fit D (5 bases each). CDR1 and CDR2 (germline): MNHNS, SASEGT. Trimming pared 6 bases from V and 4 bases from J, leaving 17 bases between. The CDR3 spans 15 residues. In nucleotides, the CDR3 is TGTGCCAGCAGAGGCTCAGGGAGTCGCGCAGATACGCAGTATTTT. Translated, it gives CASRGSGSRADTQYF.

The rearrangement uses TRBV14 and TRBJ1-2; D not certain. This CDR3 is 13 amino acids long. V was trimmed by 3 bases and J by 4 bases, leaving 9 bases between them. CDR1 SGHDN and CDR2 FVKESK come from the germline V gene. Here the CDR3 reads CASSQVLGYGYTF. The CDR3 DNA reads as TGTGCCAGCAGCCAGGTATTGGGCTATGGCTACACCTTC. Full variable domain (outside the CDR3, taken from reference TRBV14 and TRBJ1-2): EAGVTQFPSHSVIEKGQTVTLRCDPISGHDNLYWYRRVMGKEIKFLLHFVKESKQDESGMPNNRFLAERTGGTYSTLKVQPAELEDSGVYFCASSQVLGYGYTFGSGTRLTVV.

V is TRBV5-1 and J is TRBJ1-3; D gene uncertain. The germline CDR1 and CDR2 sequences are SGHRS and YFSETQ. The CDR3 is 15 residues long. Deletions cut 4 bases from V and 3 bases from J, with 14 bases between. The CDR3 spells CASSPGVQYGNTIYF. The CDR3 DNA reads as TGCGCCAGCAGCCCGGGTGTGCAGTATGGAAACACCATATATTTT.

The genes are TRBV29-1 and TRBJ2-5, with D unclear. This CDR3 comprises 13 residues. The germline gives CDR1 SQVTM, CDR2 ANQGSEA. Trimming pared 1 base from V and 5 bases from J, leaving 11 bases between. The CDR3 loop is CSVEVQYGETQYF. The DNA for the CDR3 is TGCAGCGTTGAAGTTCAGTACGGGGAGACCCAGTACTTC. Full variable domain (missing parts from reference TRBV29-1 and TRBJ2-5): SAVISQKPSRDICQRGTSLTIQCQVDSQVTMMFWYRQQPGQSLTLIATANQGSEATYESGFVIDKFPISRPNLTFSTLTVSNMSPEDSSIYLCSVEVQYGETQYFGPGTRLLVL.

A word on this clonotype: A much larger clonotype is one base distant, so this may be a read error. V gene TRBV4-1 combines with J gene TRBJ2-1; 12 nucleotides agree with TRBD2. The length of the CDR3 is 15 residues. Germline CDR1 is MGHRA and CDR2 is YSYEKL. V dropped 5 bases and J dropped 5; count of bases not matched to a gene: 4. The CDR3 DNA reads TGCGCCAGCAGCAAAACTAGCGGGAGGAACAATGAGCAGTTCTTC. Its translation: CASSKTSGRNNEQFF.